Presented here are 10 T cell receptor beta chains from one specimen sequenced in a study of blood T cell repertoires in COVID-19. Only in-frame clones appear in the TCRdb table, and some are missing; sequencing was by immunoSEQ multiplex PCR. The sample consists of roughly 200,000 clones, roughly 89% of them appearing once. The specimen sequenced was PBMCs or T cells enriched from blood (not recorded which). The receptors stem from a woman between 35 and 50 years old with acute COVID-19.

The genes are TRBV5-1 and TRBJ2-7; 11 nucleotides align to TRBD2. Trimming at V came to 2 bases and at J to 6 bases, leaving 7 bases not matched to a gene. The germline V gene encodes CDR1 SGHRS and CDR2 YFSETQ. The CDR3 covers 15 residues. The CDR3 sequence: CASSFTSGRSGEQYF. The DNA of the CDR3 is TGCGCCAGCAGCTTTACTAGCGGGAGATCGGGCGAGCAGTACTTC. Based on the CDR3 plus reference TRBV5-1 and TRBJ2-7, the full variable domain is KAGVTQTPRYLIKTRGQQVTLSCSPISGHRSVSWYQQTPGQGLQFLFEYFSETQRNKGNFPGRFSGRQFSNSRSEMNVSTLELGDSALYLCASSFTSGRSGEQYFGPGTRLTVT.

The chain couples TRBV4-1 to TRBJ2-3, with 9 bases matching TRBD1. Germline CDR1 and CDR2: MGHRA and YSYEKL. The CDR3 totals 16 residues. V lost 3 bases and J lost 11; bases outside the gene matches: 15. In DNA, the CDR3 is TGCGCCAGCAGCCAGGACCCGGGACAGGGAAGGTATGAGCAGTATTTT. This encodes CASSQDPGQGRYEQYF.

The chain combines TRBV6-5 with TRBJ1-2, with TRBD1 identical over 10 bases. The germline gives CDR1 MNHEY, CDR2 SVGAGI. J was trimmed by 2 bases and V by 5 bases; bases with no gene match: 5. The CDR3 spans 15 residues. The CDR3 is CASSKRDRGNYGYTF. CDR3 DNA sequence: TGTGCCAGCAGTAAACGGGACAGGGGAAACTATGGCTACACCTTC.

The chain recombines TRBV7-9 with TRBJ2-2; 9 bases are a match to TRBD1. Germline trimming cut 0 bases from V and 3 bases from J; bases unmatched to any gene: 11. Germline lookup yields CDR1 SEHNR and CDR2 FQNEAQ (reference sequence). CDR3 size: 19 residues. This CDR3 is CASSLALIVWDRDTGELFF. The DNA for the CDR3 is TGTGCCAGCAGCTTAGCGCTAATTGTTTGGGACAGGGACACCGGGGAGCTGTTTTTT.

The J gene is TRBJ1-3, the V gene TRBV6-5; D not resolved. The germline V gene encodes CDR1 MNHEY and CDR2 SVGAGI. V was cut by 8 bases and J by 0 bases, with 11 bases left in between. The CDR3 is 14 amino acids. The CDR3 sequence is CASSREGSGNTIYF. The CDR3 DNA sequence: TGTGCCAGCTCTAGGGAGGGCTCTGGAAACACCATATATTTT.

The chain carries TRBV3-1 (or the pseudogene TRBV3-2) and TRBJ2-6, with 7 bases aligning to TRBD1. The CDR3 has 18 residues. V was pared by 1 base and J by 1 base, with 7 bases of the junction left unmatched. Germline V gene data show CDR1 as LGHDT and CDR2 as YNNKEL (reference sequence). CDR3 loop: CASSQVRQGVSGANVLTF. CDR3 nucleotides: TGTGCCAGCAGCCAAGTCCGACAGGGTGTATCTGGGGCCAACGTCCTGACTTTC.

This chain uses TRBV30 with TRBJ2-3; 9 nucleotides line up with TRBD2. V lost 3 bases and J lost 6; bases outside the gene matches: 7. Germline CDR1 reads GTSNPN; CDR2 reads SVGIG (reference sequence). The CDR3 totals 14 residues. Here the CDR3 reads CAWRLAGAGDTQYF. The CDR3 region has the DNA TGTGCCTGGAGGTTAGCGGGAGCCGGGGATACGCAGTATTTT.

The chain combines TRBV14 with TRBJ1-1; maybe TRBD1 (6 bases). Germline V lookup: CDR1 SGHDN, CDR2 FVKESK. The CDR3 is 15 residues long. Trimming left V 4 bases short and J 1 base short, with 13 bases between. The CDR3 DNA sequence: TGTGCCAGCAGCCCCCCAAGGGGGGGGAACACTGAAGCTTTCTTT. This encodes CASSPPRGGNTEAFF.

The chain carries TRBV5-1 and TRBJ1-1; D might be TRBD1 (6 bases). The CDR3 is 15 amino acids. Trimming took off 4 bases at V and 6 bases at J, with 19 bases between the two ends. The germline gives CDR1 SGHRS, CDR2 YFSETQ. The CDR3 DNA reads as TGCGCCAGCAGCCCATACAGGGATAGTCGCGCTGAAGCTTTCTTT. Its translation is CASSPYRDSRAEAFF.

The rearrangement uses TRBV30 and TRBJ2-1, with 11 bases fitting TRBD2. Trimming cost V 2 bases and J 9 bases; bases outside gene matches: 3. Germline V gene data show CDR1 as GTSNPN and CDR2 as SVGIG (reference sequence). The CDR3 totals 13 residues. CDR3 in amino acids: CAWSRSGRGEQFF. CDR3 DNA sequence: TGTGCCTGGAGTCGTAGCGGGAGGGGTGAGCAGTTCTTC.